The 12 T cell receptor beta chains in this list originate from one sample, sequenced in a study of blood T cell repertoires in COVID-19. Sequenced by immunoSEQ multiplex PCR; TCRdb stores in-frame clones only, minus some. The sample yields 73,000 or so clones, roughly four fifths seen once. Sequences were obtained from peripheral blood. These receptors were collected from a woman aged 55-69 years with acute or convalescent COVID-19.

The chain couples TRBV5-8 to TRBJ2-3, with a possible D match to TRBD2 (5 bases). Germline V gene data show CDR1 as SGHTS and CDR2 as YDEGEE. This CDR3 spans 16 amino acids. V was cut by 0 bases and J by 6 bases, with 17 bases left in between. The CDR3 coding sequence is TGTGCCAGCAGCTTGGGGGAGCGTATCTCTAGGGATACGCAGTATTTT. It codes for CASSLGERISRDTQYF.

V and J are TRBV27 and TRBJ2-3; no firm D call. Germline assignment: CDR1 MNHEY and CDR2 SMNVEV (reference sequence). V shed 6 bases and J shed 0 bases, with 16 bases lying between them. The CDR3 spans 16 residues. CDR3: CASRPTRIASTDTQYF. The CDR3 DNA reads TGTGCCAGCAGACCTACCAGAATAGCTAGCACAGATACGCAGTATTTT.

This clone has only a few counts. The V call is TRBV7-9, the J call TRBJ1-6, with no clear D. With 5 bases removed from V and 8 bases from J, the gap between germline ends came to 13 bases. This CDR3 region has 14 residues. Per germline, CDR1 SEHNR and CDR2 FQNEAQ (reference sequence). CDR3 nucleotides: TGTGCCAGCAGCACCACAGAGACCGATTCACCCCTCCACTTT. Protein: CASSTTETDSPLHF.

The CDR3 region has the DNA TGCAGTGCTAGTTCGCGGGGGGGCAGAGATACGCAGTATTTT. Residues: CSASSRGGRDTQYF. V is TRBV20-1 and J is TRBJ2-3, with 9 bases that match TRBD2. V trimming: 3 bases; J trimming: 5 bases; junction bases outside the gene matches: 6. The CDR3 runs to 14 residues. The germline V gene has CDR1 DFQATT and CDR2 SNEGSKA (reference sequence).

This rearrangement joins TRBV20-1 to TRBJ2-3; D is ambiguous. The CDR3 is made up of 14 amino acids. Per germline, CDR1 DFQATT and CDR2 SNEGSKA (reference sequence). The V and J ends lost 3 bases and 4 bases respectively, with 14 bases between them. The CDR3 loop reads CSASGGPFPDTQYF. The DNA of the CDR3 is TGCAGTGCTAGTGGTGGGCCATTCCCAGATACGCAGTATTTT.

In its sample, this clone was seen once. This chain uses TRBV18 with TRBJ1-2; 8 nucleotides line up with TRBD1. The CDR3 runs 17 residues. V shed 3 bases, J shed 0 bases, and the junction held 9 bases outside the gene matches. Germline V gene lookup returns CDR1 KGHSH and CDR2 LQKENI. CDR3: CASSPGQGIRSNYGYTF. The CDR3 DNA reads TGTGCCAGCTCACCCGGACAGGGAATTAGGTCTAACTATGGCTACACCTTC.

The rearrangement uses TRBV6-5 and TRBJ1-1; 9 bases line up with TRBD1. V gave up 8 bases and J gave up 4 bases; unmatched junction bases: 5. In germline, CDR1 is MNHEY, CDR2 SVGAGI. This CDR3 region has 13 residues. The CDR3 DNA reads as TGTGCCAGCTGCCGGGACAGGGCCACTGAAGCTTTCTTT. Its protein product is CASCRDRATEAFF.

This clone is a singleton in its sample. The chain carries TRBV5-1 and TRBJ1-5; 9 positions agree with TRBD1. V was pared by 4 bases and J by 6 bases, with 11 bases of the junction left unmatched. CDR1 SGHRS and CDR2 YFSETQ come from the germline V gene. This CDR3 is built from 16 residues. CDR3 in DNA: TGCGCCAGCAGCCCGACTGGGACAGGGCAAAGTCAGCCCCAGCATTTT. The encoded protein is CASSPTGTGQSQPQHF.

The chain couples TRBV18 to TRBJ1-1, with TRBD1 as a possible D gene (5 bases). The CDR3 is 14 residues long. Trimming left V 6 bases short and J 4 bases short, with 15 bases between. In germline, CDR1 is KGHSH, CDR2 LQKENI. The CDR3 sequence: CASSPTQGSTEAFF. The CDR3 bases are TGTGCCAGCTCCCCAACCCAGGGCTCCACTGAAGCTTTCTTT.

This chain uses TRBV5-1 with TRBJ2-7; TRBD1 is a possible D gene (6 bases). V was shortened by 4 bases and J by 4 bases, with 15 bases between the two germline ends. Germline V CDR1 and CDR2: SGHRS, YFSETQ. CDR3 length: 14 amino acids. In DNA, the CDR3 is TGCGCCAGCAGCCGGGACAAGGCCGGTTACGAGCAGTACTTC. It codes for CASSRDKAGYEQYF.

This chain uses TRBV2 with TRBJ1-3, with 8 bases fitting TRBD1. V was pared by 8 bases and J by 0 bases, with 3 bases of the junction left unmatched. The length of the CDR3 is 14 residues. Germline-derived CDR1 and CDR2 are SNHLY and FYNNEI. CDR3 region: CASGQGTSGNTIYF. As DNA, the CDR3 is TGTGCCAGCGGACAGGGCACCTCTGGAAACACCATATATTTT. Full variable domain (missing parts from reference TRBV2 and TRBJ1-3): EPEVTQTPSHQVTQMGQEVILRCVPISNHLYFYWYRQILGQKVEFLVSFYNNEISEKSEIFDDQFSVERPDGSNFTLKIRSTKLEDSAMYFCASGQGTSGNTIYFGEGSWLTVV.

The V call is TRBV6-6, the J call TRBJ1-4; 10 bases align to TRBD1. Germline lookup yields CDR1 MNHNY and CDR2 SVGAGI (reference sequence). CDR3 length equals 18 residues. V gave up 6 bases and J gave up 5 bases; unmatched junction bases: 15. The CDR3 DNA sequence: TGTGCCAGCAGACGAGTCGACGACAGGGGGCTAACCAATGAAAAACTGTTTTTT. Its translation is CASRRVDDRGLTNEKLFF.